A selection of T cell receptor beta chains follows, all from one sample in a study of neoadjuvant anti-PD-1 for oral cavity cancer. TCRdb's copy holds only in-frame clones and misses some; the assay was immunoSEQ multiplex PCR. The table records about 32,000 clones, 80% of them present only once. The source was PBMCs, collected after nivolumab (anti-PD-1) treatment. Source of these receptors: a person aged 35 to 85 with oral cavity squamous cell carcinoma. The CDR3 runs from the conserved cysteine through the conserved F or W. D genes are given only for firm matches. A clone size is listed for some rows: how often the clone was seen (once, few, many), or a class if it is expanded.

J gene | V gene | clone size | D gene | CDR3 protein | CDR3 DNA
TRBJ1-2 | TRBV28 | . | . | CASSLGQGLIGGYTF | TGTGCCAGCAGTTTGGGCCAGGGCTTGATTGGTGGCTACACCTTC
TRBJ1-6 | TRBV6-6 | . | . | CASSNLFNSPLHF | TGTGCCAGCAGCAACCTATTTAATTCACCCCTCCACTTT
TRBJ1-6 | TRBV30 | . | . | CAWGYGTKGSPLHF | TGTGCCTGGGGCTACGGGACCAAAGGTTCACCCCTCCACTTT
TRBJ2-3 | TRBV11-2 | . | . | CASSFTPGHSTDTQYF | TGTGCCAGCAGCTTTACCCCGGGACATAGCACAGATACGCAGTATTTT
TRBJ1-2 | TRBV7-9 | . | . | CASGVDTNYGYTF | TGTGCCAGCGGAGTAGATACTAACTATGGCTACACCTTC
TRBJ1-5 | TRBV4-2 | . | . | CASSQRNWEPQHF | TGTGCCAGCAGCCAAAGAAATTGGGAGCCCCAGCATTTT
TRBJ1-5 | TRBV30 | few | TRBD1 | CAGITGGGDQPQHF | TGTGCCGGTATAACAGGGGGCGGAGATCAGCCCCAGCATTTT
TRBJ2-3 | TRBV4-1 | . | . | CASSQETTAGTDTQYF | TGCGCCAGCAGCCAAGAAACCACTGCGGGCACAGATACGCAGTATTTT
TRBJ1-4 | TRBV7-2 | once | . | CASSQQRSTNEKLFF | TGTGCCAGCAGCCAACAGAGATCAACTAATGAAAAACTGTTTTTT
TRBJ1-1 | TRBV6-4 | . | TRBD1 | CASRADLTGGRAFF | TGTGCCAGCAGAGCGGACCTGACAGGGGGCCGAGCTTTCTTT
TRBJ2-7 | TRBV6-6 | . | . | CASSYSRGGSYEQYF | TGTGCCAGCAGTTACTCTCGGGGAGGATCCTACGAGCAGTACTTC
TRBJ1-1 | TRBV5-1 | . | . | CASSLVGPINTEAFF | TGCGCCAGCAGCTTGGTGGGACCGATAAACACTGAAGCTTTCTTT
TRBJ1-4 | TRBV4-2 | . | . | CASSLAGRVGTNEKLFF | TGTGCCAGCAGCCTCGCGGGTCGGGTGGGGACTAATGAAAAACTGTTTTTT
TRBJ2-2 | TRBV6-1 | . | . | CASSAGANTGELFF | TGTGCCAGCAGTGCCGGGGCGAACACCGGGGAGCTGTTTTTT
TRBJ2-3 | TRBV4-3 | once | . | CASSQDPHTDTQYF | TGCGCCAGCAGCCAAGATCCCCACACAGATACGCAGTATTTT
TRBJ2-7 | TRBV4-3 | . | . | CASSQVSSEQYF | TGCGCCAGCAGCCAAGTAAGCTCCGAGCAGTACTTC
TRBJ1-4 | TRBV4-1 | . | . | CASSPPVGDEKLFF | TGCGCCAGCAGCCCCCCCGTGGGAGATGAAAAACTGTTTTTT
TRBJ2-6 | TRBV9 | . | TRBD2 | CASSVGGGYEANVLTF | TGTGCCAGCAGCGTAGGGGGAGGGTATGAGGCCAACGTCCTGACTTTC